The 29 T cell receptor beta chains in this list originate from one sample, sequenced in a study of identifying expanded T cells in peripheral blood. Libraries were prepared by immunoSEQ multiplex PCR; TCRdb keeps only in-frame clonotypes and omits some of them. The data show approximately 90,000 clones, around nine tenths seen once. Source material: blood. These receptors came from a person aged 18-70 years in good health.

The V call is TRBV4-2, the J call TRBJ1-1, with TRBD1 as a possible D gene (5 bases). Trimming shortened V by 1 base and J by 10 bases, and 10 bases separated the two germline ends. The CDR3 spans 12 residues. Germline V gives CDR1 LGHNA, CDR2 YNFKEQ. The CDR3 spells CASSQAGDGAFF. CDR3 nucleotide sequence: TGTGCCAGCAGCCAAGCGGGGGATGGAGCTTTCTTT.

The genes are TRBV23-1 and TRBJ2-7; TRBD1 is a possible D gene (6 bases). TRBV23-1 is flagged as an ORF with uncertain function. The CDR3 covers 14 residues. V gave up 3 bases and J gave up 2 bases, with 11 bases separating them. The CDR3 is CASSHRGRPYEQYF. CDR3 nucleotide sequence: TGCGCCAGCAGTCACAGGGGACGGCCCTACGAGCAGTACTTC.

The chain is built from TRBV30 and TRBJ1-1; no firm D call. CDR3 length equals 11 residues. Between the trimmed V and J ends, which lost 3 bases and 1 base, there was a span of 3 bases. Germline assignment: CDR1 GTSNPN and CDR2 SVGIG (reference sequence). The DNA for the CDR3 is TGTGCCTGGAGCAAGAACACTGAAGCTTTCTTT. Translated, it gives CAWSKNTEAFF.

This clone appeared a few times. The chain uses TRBV29-1 and TRBJ1-5; tentative D call: TRBD1 (5 bases). Germline CDR1 is SQVTM and CDR2 is ANQGSEA. V lost 4 bases and J 7 bases, leaving 11 bases between the germline ends. The CDR3 is 12 residues long. Here the CDR3 DNA reads TGCAGCGTTGGGGCCAGGGACCAGCCCCAGCATTTT. Protein: CSVGARDQPQHF.

The rearrangement joins TRBV18 to TRBJ2-3; 7 bases map to TRBD1. From germline, CDR1 is KGHSH and CDR2 LQKENI. With 3 bases clipped from V and 4 bases from J, the junction kept 10 bases outside the gene matches. This CDR3 is built from 16 residues. This CDR3 reads CASSPQTGLDADTQYF. CDR3 bases: TGTGCCAGCTCACCCCAGACAGGGTTAGACGCAGATACGCAGTATTTT.

The chain carries TRBV29-1 and TRBJ1-6; D may be TRBD1 (5 bases). V was cut by 7 bases and J by 9 bases, with 13 bases left in between. CDR1 is SQVTM, CDR2 ANQGSEA, per germline. This CDR3 has 12 amino acids. CDR3 DNA: TGCAGCGCCGGGACCGAGGGTTCACCCCTCCACTTT. This encodes CSAGTEGSPLHF. Full variable domain (rest looked up from reference TRBV29-1 and TRBJ1-6): SAVISQKPSRDICQRGTSLTIQCQVDSQVTMMFWYRQQPGQSLTLIATANQGSEATYESGFVIDKFPISRPNLTFSTLTVSNMSPEDSSIYLCSAGTEGSPLHFGNGTRLTVT.

The V call is TRBV29-1, the J call TRBJ2-3; D remains unclear. The V gene's germline CDR1 is SQVTM and CDR2 ANQGSEA. Trimming took off 4 bases at V and 1 base at J, with 6 bases between the two ends. The length of the CDR3 is 12 residues. CDR3 in amino acids: CSVGRGTDTQYF. The CDR3 DNA is TGCAGCGTTGGTAGGGGCACAGATACGCAGTATTTT.

The chain links TRBV28 to TRBJ2-1, with 12 bases that match TRBD2. The length of the CDR3 is 15 residues. Germline loops: CDR1 MDHEN, CDR2 SYDVKM. The junction had 6 bases not matched to a gene; V was cut back by 6 bases and J by 6 bases. The CDR3 loop is CASRLLAGGGNEQFF. The DNA of the CDR3 is TGTGCCAGCAGGTTACTAGCGGGAGGCGGCAATGAGCAGTTCTTC.

CDR3 protein: CASSVLTGGGTGELFF. CDR3 DNA: TGTGCCAGCAGTGTCCTGACGGGGGGGGGCACCGGGGAGCTGTTTTTT. The chain employs TRBV6-1 and TRBJ2-2, with TRBD2 identical over 8 bases. Germline CDR1 reads MNHNS; CDR2 reads SASEGT. V lost 4 bases, J lost 4 bases, and 8 bases stayed unmatched. The CDR3 runs 16 residues.

The rearrangement joins TRBV4-1 to TRBJ2-1; 7 nucleotides align to TRBD2. Germline loops: CDR1 MGHRA, CDR2 YSYEKL. This CDR3 spans 14 amino acids. Germline trimming cut 1 base from V and 8 bases from J; bases unmatched to any gene: 5. The CDR3 bases are TGCGCCAGCAGCCAAGGGGGGGGACTCTATGAGCAGTTCTTC. Its translation is CASSQGGGLYEQFF.

V and J are TRBV25-1 and TRBJ2-5; D not resolved. Germline CDR1 is MGHDK and CDR2 is SYGVNS. The CDR3 length is 14 residues. The V end was cut by 1 base, the J end by 6 bases, with 12 bases between. CDR3 nucleotide sequence: TGTGCCAGCAGTGAATTTAGGGTCCGGCAGACCCAGTACTTC. Amino acid sequence: CASSEFRVRQTQYF.

The chain couples TRBV2 to TRBJ2-3; D perhaps matches TRBD1 (6 bases). This CDR3 spans 13 amino acids. Germline V gene sequence: CDR1 SNHLY, CDR2 FYNNEI. V was pared by 3 bases and J by 5 bases, with 9 bases between. CDR3: CASSETGIDTQYF. The DNA of the CDR3 is TGTGCCAGCAGTGAGACAGGCATAGATACGCAGTATTTT.

V is TRBV30 and J is TRBJ1-1; 8 positions match TRBD1. Germline V gives CDR1 GTSNPN, CDR2 SVGIG (reference sequence). The CDR3 length is 12 residues. Trimming cost V 3 bases and J 8 bases; bases outside gene matches: 5. As DNA, the CDR3 is TGTGCCTGGAGCAGACAGGGGAGGGAAGCTTTCTTT. This codes for CAWSRQGREAFF.

The chain has TRBV7-2 and TRBJ1-2; no clear D gene. The CDR3 loop spans 15 amino acids. Germline assignment: CDR1 SGHTA and CDR2 FQGNSA. The V end lost 3 bases, the J end lost 1 base, and 12 bases lay between the germline ends. The CDR3 nucleotides are TGTGCCAGCAGCTTGGTGGGCAGGTGTAACTATGGCTACACCTTC. Protein: CASSLVGRCNYGYTF. The variable domain in full, completed from reference TRBV7-2 and TRBJ1-2, reads GAGVSQSPSNKVTEKGKDVELRCDPISGHTALYWYRQSLGQGLEFLIYFQGNSAPDKSGLPSDRFSAERTGGSVSTLTIQRTQQEDSAVYLCASSLVGRCNYGYTFGSGTRLTVV.

The chain carries TRBV7-2 and TRBJ2-7; 7 positions match TRBD1. With 6 bases clipped from V and 6 bases from J, the junction kept 11 bases outside the gene matches. The CDR3 runs 14 residues. Germline V gene data show CDR1 as SGHTA and CDR2 as FQGNSA. The CDR3 DNA follows: TGTGCCAGCAGTCTTTCGACAGGGCTGAGCGAGCAGTACTTC. This sequence encodes CASSLSTGLSEQYF.

The table lists this clone with a few counts. This chain uses TRBV6-5 with TRBJ1-3, with unresolved D. The V end was cut by 6 bases, the J end by 4 bases, with 4 bases between. Germline CDR1 reads MNHEY; CDR2 reads SVGAGI. The CDR3 covers 11 residues. The CDR3 DNA is TGTGCCAGCAGACGGGGAAACACCATATATTTT. It specifies CASRRGNTIYF.

This clone is a singleton in its sample. J is TRBJ2-2 and V is TRBV16; D ambiguous. The CDR3 consists of 15 residues. V was shortened by 4 bases and J by 7 bases, with 16 bases between the two germline ends. The germline V gene has CDR1 KGHSY and CDR2 FQNENV. The CDR3 sequence: CASSRTSFSGGELFF. As DNA, the CDR3 is TGTGCCAGCAGCCGAACATCCTTCAGTGGCGGGGAGCTGTTTTTT.

This sequence joins TRBV29-1 and TRBJ1-5, with D tentatively TRBD1 (6 bases). Between the trimmed V and J ends, which lost 4 bases and 4 bases, there was a span of 11 bases. Germline loops: CDR1 SQVTM, CDR2 ANQGSEA. This CDR3 is built from 13 residues. The CDR3 protein is CSVGGARNQPQHF. Here the CDR3 DNA reads TGCAGCGTTGGGGGGGCACGAAATCAGCCCCAGCATTTT.

This chain connects TRBV14 to TRBJ2-1, with D tentatively TRBD1 (5 bases). V gave up 6 bases and J gave up 1 base, with 10 bases separating them. Per germline, CDR1 SGHDN and CDR2 FVKESK. This CDR3 has 14 amino acids. Here the CDR3 DNA reads TGTGCCAGCAGAACGTCAGGGTCCTACAATGAGCAGTTCTTC. Encoded protein: CASRTSGSYNEQFF.

The chain carries TRBV29-1 and TRBJ2-7; D remains ambiguous. CDR1 and CDR2 from the germline V gene are SQVTM and ANQGSEA. The CDR3 is 12 amino acids. V gave up 2 bases and J gave up 1 base, with 6 bases separating them. The chain's CDR3 is CSVEKGSYEQYF. The DNA of the CDR3 is TGCAGCGTTGAAAAAGGGTCCTACGAGCAGTACTTC.

This chain links TRBV27 with TRBJ1-2; 9 bases are shared with TRBD1. Trimming took 4 bases from V and 4 from J; bases not matched to a gene: 4. From germline, CDR1 is MNHEY and CDR2 SMNVEV (reference sequence). The CDR3 contains 14 residues. Written as DNA, the CDR3 is TGTGCCAGCAGTTGGGGACAGGGCGGCTATGGCTACACCTTC. Translation gives CASSWGQGGYGYTF.

The rearrangement uses TRBV6-6 and TRBJ2-5; D unresolved. V was cut by 0 bases and J by 5 bases, with 7 bases left in between. Germline CDR1 is MNHNY and CDR2 is SVGAGI (reference sequence). CDR3 length: 13 residues. As DNA, the CDR3 is TGTGCCAGCAGTTACTCAGCGAGCGAGACCCAGTACTTC. Protein product: CASSYSASETQYF.

CDR3 amino acids: CASAAGDSPYNEQFF. The CDR3 region has the DNA TGTGCCAGCGCGGCAGGGGATAGTCCATACAATGAGCAGTTCTTC. The chain joins TRBV6-4 to TRBJ2-1; possible D gene TRBD1, 6 bases. V lost 8 bases and J 4 bases, leaving 18 bases between the germline ends. Per the germline V gene, CDR1 is MRHNA and CDR2 is SNTAGT. The CDR3 length is 15 residues.

The V gene is TRBV4-3, the J gene TRBJ2-5, with TRBD2 matching over 15 bases. The CDR3 contains 19 residues. The germline V gene has CDR1 LGHNA and CDR2 YSLEER. The V segment lost 0 bases and the J segment 2 bases; nucleotides outside the gene matches: 7. The CDR3 sequence is CASSQDHGLAGGYQETQYF. CDR3 bases: TGCGCCAGCAGCCAAGATCATGGACTAGCGGGAGGGTATCAAGAGACCCAGTACTTC.

V and J are TRBV19 and TRBJ2-3; 7 nucleotides line up with TRBD2. The V gene end was trimmed by 5 bases and the J gene end by 2 bases; junction bases not matched to a gene: 7. The germline gives CDR1 LNHDA, CDR2 SQIVND (reference sequence). The CDR3 contains 15 residues. In nucleotides, the CDR3 is TGTGCCAGTAGTCAAAAGGGAGGGACCACAGATACGCAGTATTTT. It is translated as CASSQKGGTTDTQYF. Filled out from reference TRBV19 and TRBJ2-3, the complete variable domain reads DGGITQSPKYLFRKEGQNVTLSCEQNLNHDAMYWYRQDPGQGLRLIYYSQIVNDFQKGDIAEGYSVSREKKESFPLTVTSAQKNPTAFYLCASSQKGGTTDTQYFGPGTRLTVL.

The V gene is TRBV30, the J gene TRBJ2-3; D is ambiguous. V lost 2 bases, J lost 4 bases, and 7 bases lay in between. Germline V gene lookup returns CDR1 GTSNPN and CDR2 SVGIG (reference sequence). CDR3 length equals 12 residues. This chain's CDR3 is CAWSPAADTQYF. Written as DNA, the CDR3 is TGTGCCTGGAGTCCCGCTGCAGATACGCAGTATTTT.

The J gene is TRBJ2-1, the V gene TRBV4-2; D is unresolved. CDR1 and CDR2 (germline): LGHNA, YNFKEQ. V shed 0 bases and J shed 4 bases, with 13 bases lying between them. The CDR3 totals 16 residues. The CDR3 DNA reads TGTGCCAGCAGCCAAGAGGGCCCCCACCGGTACAATGAGCAGTTCTTC. Its translation: CASSQEGPHRYNEQFF.

The chain has TRBV5-4 and TRBJ2-5; D is ambiguous. Trimming left V 0 bases short and J 7 bases short, with 7 bases between. Germline values: CDR1 SGHNT, CDR2 YYREEE (reference sequence). The CDR3 totals 12 residues. CDR3 residues: CASSLGQTTQYF. DNA of the CDR3: TGTGCCAGCAGCTTGGGTCAGACGACCCAGTACTTC.

The chain links TRBV6-5 to TRBJ2-7; a weak D match, TRBD1 (5 bases). V lost 6 bases, J lost 1 base, and 10 bases lay in between. Germline assignment: CDR1 MNHEY and CDR2 SVGAGI. This CDR3 comprises 13 residues. CDR3 DNA: TGTGCCAGCAGCCAGACAGTTTCCTACGAGCAGTACTTC. It yields the protein CASSQTVSYEQYF.